This TCR beta chain appears in the sequencing data of a study of T cell responses to AZD1222 COVID-19 vaccine. Study conclusions and caveats: A mostly white British donor set with more females was recruited, and clonal diversity was possibly underestimated. Spike-wide coverage was observed for vaccine-associated CD4 TCRs, with dominant responses at 160-218 and 743-854.

Clones were read by immunoSEQ multiplex PCR, and TCRdb kept only the in-frame ones, dropping some. This table holds about 100,000 clones, nearly 95% found once. Turning to this clone: Its antigen remains unknown.

The material was peripheral blood, obtained on day 0 of AZD1222 vaccination. The clonotype comes from an adult in good health.

CDR3 coding DNA: TGCGCCAGCAGGACAACTACACACGGGGAGCTGTTTTTT. This codes for CASRTTTHGELFF. The rearrangement links TRBV10-2 to TRBJ2-2; D unresolved. The CDR3 runs 13 residues. Trimming stripped 6 bases from V and 7 bases from J, with 12 bases between. Germline V gives CDR1 WSHSY, CDR2 SAAADI.